This T cell receptor (beta chain) stems from a study of blood T cell repertoires in COVID-19. CDR3 length: 15 residues. Trimming left V 4 bases short and J 0 bases short, with 9 bases between. The V gene's germline CDR1 is MNHNY and CDR2 SVGAGI (reference sequence). The assay was immunoSEQ multiplex PCR, and TCRdb's table has in-frame clones only and misses some. The sample records around 46,000 clones, 75% to 90% being singletons. Sequenced: peripheral blood. The chain is built from TRBV6-6 and TRBJ1-4, with D perhaps TRBD1 (5 bases). The clonotype originates from a woman older than 75 with COVID-19, enrolled during active disease. CDR3 amino acids: CASSFRGSTNEKLFF. For the CDR3, the DNA is TGTGCCAGCAGTTTTAGGGGTTCAACTAATGAAAAACTGTTTTTT.